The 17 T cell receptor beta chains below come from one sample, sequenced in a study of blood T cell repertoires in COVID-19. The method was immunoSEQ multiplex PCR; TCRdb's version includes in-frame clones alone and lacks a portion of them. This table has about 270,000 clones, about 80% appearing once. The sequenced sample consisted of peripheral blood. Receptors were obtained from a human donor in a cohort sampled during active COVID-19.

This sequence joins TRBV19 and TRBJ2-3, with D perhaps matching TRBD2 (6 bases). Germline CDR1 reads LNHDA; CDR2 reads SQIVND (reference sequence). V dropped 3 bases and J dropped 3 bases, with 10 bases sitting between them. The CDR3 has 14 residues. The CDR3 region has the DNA TGTGCCAGTAGTATGGGGGGTGGTACAGATACGCAGTATTTT. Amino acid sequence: CASSMGGGTDTQYF.

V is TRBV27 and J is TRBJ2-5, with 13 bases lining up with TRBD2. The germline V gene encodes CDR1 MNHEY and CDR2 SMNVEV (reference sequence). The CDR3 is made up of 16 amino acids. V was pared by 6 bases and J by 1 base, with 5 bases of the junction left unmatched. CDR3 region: CASRSTSGGVQETQYF. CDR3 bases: TGTGCCAGCAGGTCAACTAGCGGGGGGGTCCAAGAGACCCAGTACTTC.

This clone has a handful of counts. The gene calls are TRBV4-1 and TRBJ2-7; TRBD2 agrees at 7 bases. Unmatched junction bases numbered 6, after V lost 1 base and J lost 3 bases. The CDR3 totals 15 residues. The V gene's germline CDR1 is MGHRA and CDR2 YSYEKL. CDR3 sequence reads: CASSQGLAPGYEQYF. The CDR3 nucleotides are TGCGCCAGCAGCCAAGGACTAGCACCGGGCTACGAGCAGTACTTC.

The DNA of the CDR3 is TGCGCCAGCAGCTTGGGTCCGGGAGGGCCGAATGAGCAGTTCTTC. Translation gives CASSLGPGGPNEQFF. The chain recombines TRBV5-1 with TRBJ2-1, with 8 bases that match TRBD2. CDR1 and CDR2 (germline): SGHRS, YFSETQ. This CDR3 spans 15 amino acids. V lost 0 bases, J lost 7 bases, and 6 bases stayed unmatched. Supplemented by reference TRBV5-1 and TRBJ2-1, the full variable domain reads KAGVTQTPRYLIKTRGQQVTLSCSPISGHRSVSWYQQTPGQGLQFLFEYFSETQRNKGNFPGRFSGRQFSNSRSEMNVSTLELGDSALYLCASSLGPGGPNEQFFGPGTRLTVL.

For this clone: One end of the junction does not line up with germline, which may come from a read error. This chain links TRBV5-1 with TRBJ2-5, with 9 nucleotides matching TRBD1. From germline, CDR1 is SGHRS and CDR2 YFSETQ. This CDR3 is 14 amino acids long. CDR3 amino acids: CASSLDRGEETQYF. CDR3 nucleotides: TGCGCCAGCAGTTTGGACAGGGGTGAAGAGACCCAGTACTTC.

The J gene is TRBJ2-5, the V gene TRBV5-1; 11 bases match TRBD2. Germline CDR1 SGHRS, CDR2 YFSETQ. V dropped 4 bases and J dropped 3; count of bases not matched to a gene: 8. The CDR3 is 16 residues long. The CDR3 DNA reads TGCGCCAGCAGCCAAAGACTAGCGGGGCGAGAAGAGACCCAGTACTTC. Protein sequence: CASSQRLAGREETQYF.

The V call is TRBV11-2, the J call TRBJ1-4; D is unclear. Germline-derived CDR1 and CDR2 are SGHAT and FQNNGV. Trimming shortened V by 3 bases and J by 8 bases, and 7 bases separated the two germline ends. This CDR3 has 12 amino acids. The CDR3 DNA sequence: TGTGCCAGCAGCTTGCGGAGGGAAAAACTGTTTTTT. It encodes CASSLRREKLFF.

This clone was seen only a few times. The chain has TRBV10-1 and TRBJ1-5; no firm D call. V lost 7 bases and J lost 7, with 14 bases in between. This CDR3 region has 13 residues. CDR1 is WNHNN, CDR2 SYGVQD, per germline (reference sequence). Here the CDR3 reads CASTLSGYQPQHF. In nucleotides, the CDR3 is TGCGCCAGCACCTTGTCGGGGTACCAGCCCCAGCATTTT.

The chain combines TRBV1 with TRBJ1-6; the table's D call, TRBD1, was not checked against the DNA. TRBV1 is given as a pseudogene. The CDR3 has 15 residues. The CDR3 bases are TGCACCAGCCGAAACGGACATAGGAAGGCTTCACCCCTCCACTTT. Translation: CTSRNGHRKASPLHF.

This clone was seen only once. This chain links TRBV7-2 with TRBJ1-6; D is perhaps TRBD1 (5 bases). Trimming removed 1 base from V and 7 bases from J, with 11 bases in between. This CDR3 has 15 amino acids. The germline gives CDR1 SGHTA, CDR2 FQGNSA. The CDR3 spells CASSLEGRTNSPLHF. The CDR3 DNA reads TGTGCCAGCAGCTTAGAAGGACGGACAAATTCACCCCTCCACTTT.

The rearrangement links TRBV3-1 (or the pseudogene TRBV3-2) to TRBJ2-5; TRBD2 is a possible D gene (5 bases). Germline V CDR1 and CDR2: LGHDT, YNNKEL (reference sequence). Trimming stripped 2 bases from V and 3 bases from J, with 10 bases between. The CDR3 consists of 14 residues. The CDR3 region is CASSQRGQKETQYF. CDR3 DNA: TGTGCCAGCAGCCAACGGGGTCAGAAAGAGACCCAGTACTTC.

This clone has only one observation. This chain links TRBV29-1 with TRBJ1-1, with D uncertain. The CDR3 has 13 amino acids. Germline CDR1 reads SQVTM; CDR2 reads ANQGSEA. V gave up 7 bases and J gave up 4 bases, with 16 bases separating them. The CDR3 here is CSALRGRSTEAFF. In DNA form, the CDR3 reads TGCAGCGCCCTCCGCGGCCGGAGCACTGAAGCTTTCTTT.

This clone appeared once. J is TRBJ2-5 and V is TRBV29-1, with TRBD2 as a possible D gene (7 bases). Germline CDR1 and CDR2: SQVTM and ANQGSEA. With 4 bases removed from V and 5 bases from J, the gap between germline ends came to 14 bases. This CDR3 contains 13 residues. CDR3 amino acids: CSVVGGGYETQYF. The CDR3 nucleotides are TGCAGCGTTGTTGGCGGGGGCTATGAGACCCAGTACTTC.

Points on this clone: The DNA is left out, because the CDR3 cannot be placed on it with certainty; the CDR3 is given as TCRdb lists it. CDR3 sequence: CSVGTGTKRDF. This chain uses TRBV20-1 with TRBJ2-7; the table calls TRBD1, which could not be checked here. The length of the CDR3 is 11 amino acids, counting both ends. CDR1 and CDR2 from the germline V gene are DFQATT and SNEGSKA (reference sequence).

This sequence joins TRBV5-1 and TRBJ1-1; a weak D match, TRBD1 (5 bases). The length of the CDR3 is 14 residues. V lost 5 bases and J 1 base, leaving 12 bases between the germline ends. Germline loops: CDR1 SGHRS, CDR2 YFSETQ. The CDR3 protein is CASSSVGGNTEAFF. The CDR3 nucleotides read TGCGCCAGCAGTTCGGTGGGGGGGAACACTGAAGCTTTCTTT.

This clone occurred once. The CDR3 nucleotides read TGTGCCAGCTCACCACTCCCCGGTTTGCCCGGGACAAAACAAGAGACCCAGTACTTC. This gives the protein CASSPLPGLPGTKQETQYF. The chain links TRBV18 to TRBJ2-5; TRBD1 is a possible D gene (6 bases). Germline V gives CDR1 KGHSH, CDR2 LQKENI. This CDR3 is 19 amino acids long. V was shortened by 1 base and J by 2 bases, with 23 bases between the two germline ends.

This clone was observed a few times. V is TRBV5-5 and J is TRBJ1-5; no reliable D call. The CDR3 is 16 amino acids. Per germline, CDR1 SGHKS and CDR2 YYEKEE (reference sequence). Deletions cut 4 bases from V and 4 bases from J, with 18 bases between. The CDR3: CASSPVEAKPNQPQHF. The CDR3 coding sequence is TGTGCCAGCAGCCCGGTAGAGGCAAAACCGAATCAGCCCCAGCATTTT.